The table lists the clone carrying this T cell receptor beta chain with a count of one. The antigen is not known. This entry belongs to a study of T cell repertoires in cytomegalovirus infection. Study-level information: Use of recently identified HLA-C-restricted and well-studied HLA-B-restricted CMV epitopes was part of the study. Public TCR beta signatures indicated both CMV infection and matching HLA type.

This CDR3 is 15 amino acids long. Germline V lookup: CDR1 MDHEN, CDR2 SYDVKM. Between the trimmed V and J ends, which lost 2 bases and 2 bases, there was a span of 13 bases. TCRdb called the reads again in MiXCR, with one record for every CDR3 protein. Of 80,000 or so distinct CDR3 sequences in the sample, 40% were seen once. Overall study results and limits: Cumulated frequencies of public TCR beta families served to identify carriers of CMV plus the relevant HLA. HLA-C-restricted CMV clonotypes gave the most frequent clonotype in two of eight donors.

The specimen was CD8+ T cells from cultured PBMCs, collected from culture after CMV antigen stimulation. This chain uses TRBV28 with TRBJ2-7; D remains unclear. The sequence was collected from a human donor in good health (CMV status not recorded). Some clones in this sample may be carry-over from other donors' samples. The CDR3 sequence: CASSLRSDDPYEQYF. The CDR3 DNA reads as TGTGCCAGCAGTTTACGGTCAGACGACCCCTACGAGCAGTACTTC.